This T cell receptor beta chain derives from a study of cytomegalovirus exposure and HLA in healthy donors. This CDR3 contains 16 residues. Germline V CDR1 and CDR2: MDHEN, SYDVKM. Deletions cut 5 bases from V and 3 bases from J, with 17 bases between. PCR used 60 Vbeta primers and 13 Jbeta primers. Libraries were prepared by immunoSEQ multiplex PCR; TCRdb keeps only in-frame clonotypes and omits some of them. This repertoire shows 100,000 or so clones, 85% found once; its top ten account for approximately 4%. The TCR originated in a man aged 30 to 39 in good health and CMV-seronegative. Sample: PBMCs. The V and J genes are TRBV28 and TRBJ2-1; perhaps TRBD2 as D (5 bases). CDR3 in amino acids: CASSPDGEKNYNEQFF. Here the CDR3 DNA reads TGTGCCAGCAGTCCGGACGGGGAGAAAAACTACAATGAGCAGTTCTTC.